This T cell receptor (beta chain) was observed in a study of T cell repertoires in ileal Crohn's disease. Broader study findings: Endoscopic recurrence occurred in every patient whose clonality exceeded 26.8%. Active smokers at surgery had more clonal expansions than non-smokers.

Only in-frame clones appear in the TCRdb table, and some are missing; sequencing was by immunoSEQ multiplex PCR. Counted here are under 3,500 clones, 55% to 75% occurring once; the ten biggest clones make up 20% to 30%. Regarding time point: proximal margin of the surgical specimen (macroscopically non-inflamed). This clone was counted only a few times. What it binds is unknown. Other DNA sequences within the sample encode an identical CDR3. The clonotype was recovered from an adult with Crohn's disease. The sample consisted of ileal tissue.

CDR3 nucleotide sequence: TGTGCCAGTAGTATCGGACTAGCGGGAACCTACGAGCAGTACTTC. Protein sequence: CASSIGLAGTYEQYF. The chain combines TRBV19 with TRBJ2-7; 12 bases are a match to TRBD2. CDR3 size: 15 residues. V shed 3 bases, J shed 2 bases, and the junction held 2 bases outside the gene matches. Germline V gene sequence: CDR1 LNHDA, CDR2 SQIVND (reference sequence).